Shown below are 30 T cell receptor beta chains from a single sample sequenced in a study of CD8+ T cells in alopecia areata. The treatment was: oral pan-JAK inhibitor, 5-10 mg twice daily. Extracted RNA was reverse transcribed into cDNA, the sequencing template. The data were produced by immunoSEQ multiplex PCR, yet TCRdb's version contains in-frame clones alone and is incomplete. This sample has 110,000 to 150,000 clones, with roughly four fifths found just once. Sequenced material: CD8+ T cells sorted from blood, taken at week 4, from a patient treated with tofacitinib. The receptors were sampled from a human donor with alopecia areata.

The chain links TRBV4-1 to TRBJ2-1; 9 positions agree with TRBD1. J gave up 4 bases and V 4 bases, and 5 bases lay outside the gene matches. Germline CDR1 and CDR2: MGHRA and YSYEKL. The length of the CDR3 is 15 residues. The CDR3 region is CASSPDRGGYNEQFF. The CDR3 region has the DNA TGCGCCAGCAGCCCAGACAGGGGGGGTTACAATGAGCAGTTCTTC.

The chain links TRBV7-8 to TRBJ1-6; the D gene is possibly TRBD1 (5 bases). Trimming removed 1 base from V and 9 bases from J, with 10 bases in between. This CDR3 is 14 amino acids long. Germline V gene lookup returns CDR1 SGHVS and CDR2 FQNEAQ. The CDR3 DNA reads TGTGCCAGCAGCTTAGTCGGGGGTGGTTCACCCCTCCACTTT. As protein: CASSLVGGGSPLHF.

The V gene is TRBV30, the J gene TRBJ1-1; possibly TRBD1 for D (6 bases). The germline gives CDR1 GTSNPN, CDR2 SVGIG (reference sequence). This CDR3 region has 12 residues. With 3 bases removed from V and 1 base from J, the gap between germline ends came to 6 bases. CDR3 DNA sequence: TGTGCCTGGAGACAGGGGAACACTGAAGCTTTCTTT. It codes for CAWRQGNTEAFF.

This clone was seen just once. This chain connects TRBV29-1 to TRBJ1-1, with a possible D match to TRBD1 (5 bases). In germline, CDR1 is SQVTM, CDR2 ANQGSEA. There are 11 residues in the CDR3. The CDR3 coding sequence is TGCACCGGGCGAAGGGGCACTGAAGCTTTCTTT. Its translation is CTGRRGTEAFF.

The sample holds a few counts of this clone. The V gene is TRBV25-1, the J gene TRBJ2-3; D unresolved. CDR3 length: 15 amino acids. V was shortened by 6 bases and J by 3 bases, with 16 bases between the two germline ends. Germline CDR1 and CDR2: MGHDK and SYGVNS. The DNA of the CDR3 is TGTGCCAGCAGACCGGTCGGCGAGAGGACAGATACGCAGTATTTT. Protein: CASRPVGERTDTQYF.

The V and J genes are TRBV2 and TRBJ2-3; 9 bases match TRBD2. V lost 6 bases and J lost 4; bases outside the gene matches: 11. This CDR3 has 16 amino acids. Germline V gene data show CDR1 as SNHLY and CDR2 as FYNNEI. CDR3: CASRAIAGVLADTQYF. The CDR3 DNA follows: TGTGCCAGCAGAGCGATAGCGGGGGTTTTAGCAGATACGCAGTATTTT.

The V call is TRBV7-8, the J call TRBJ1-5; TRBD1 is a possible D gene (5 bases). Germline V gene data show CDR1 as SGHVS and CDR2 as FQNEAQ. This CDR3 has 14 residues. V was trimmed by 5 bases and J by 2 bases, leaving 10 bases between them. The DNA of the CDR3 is TGTGCCAGCAGCCTACGGGACCGCAATCAGCCCCAGCATTTT. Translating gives CASSLRDRNQPQHF.

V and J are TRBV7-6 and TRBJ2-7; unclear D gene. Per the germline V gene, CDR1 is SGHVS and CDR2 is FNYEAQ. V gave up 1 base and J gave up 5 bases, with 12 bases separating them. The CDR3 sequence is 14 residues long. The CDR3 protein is CASSLGAGIHEQYF. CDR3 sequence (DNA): TGTGCCAGCAGCTTAGGGGCTGGGATCCACGAGCAGTACTTC.

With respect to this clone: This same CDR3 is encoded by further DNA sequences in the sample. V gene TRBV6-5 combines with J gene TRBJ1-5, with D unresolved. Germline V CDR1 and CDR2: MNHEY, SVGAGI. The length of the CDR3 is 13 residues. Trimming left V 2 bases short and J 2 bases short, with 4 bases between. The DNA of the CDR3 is TGTGCCAGCAGTTACGGTGGCAATCAGCCCCAGCATTTT. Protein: CASSYGGNQPQHF.

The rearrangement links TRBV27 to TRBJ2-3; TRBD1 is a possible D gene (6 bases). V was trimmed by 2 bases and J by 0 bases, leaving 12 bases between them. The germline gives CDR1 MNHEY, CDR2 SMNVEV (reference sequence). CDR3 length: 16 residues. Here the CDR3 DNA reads TGTGCCAGCAGTTTAAACAGGGCGCCTAGCACAGATACGCAGTATTTT. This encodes CASSLNRAPSTDTQYF.

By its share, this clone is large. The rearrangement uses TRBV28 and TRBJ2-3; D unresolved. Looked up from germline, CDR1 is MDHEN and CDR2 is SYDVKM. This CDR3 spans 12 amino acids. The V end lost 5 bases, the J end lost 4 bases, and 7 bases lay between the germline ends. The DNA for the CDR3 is TGTGCCAGCAGTGACGGTGCAGATACGCAGTATTTT. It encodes CASSDGADTQYF.

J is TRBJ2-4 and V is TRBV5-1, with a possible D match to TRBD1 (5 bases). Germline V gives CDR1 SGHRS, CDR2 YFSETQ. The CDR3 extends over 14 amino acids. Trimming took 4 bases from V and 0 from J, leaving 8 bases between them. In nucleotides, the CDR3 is TGCGCCAGCAGCCAGACAGTAGCCAAAAACATTCAGTACTTC. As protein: CASSQTVAKNIQYF.

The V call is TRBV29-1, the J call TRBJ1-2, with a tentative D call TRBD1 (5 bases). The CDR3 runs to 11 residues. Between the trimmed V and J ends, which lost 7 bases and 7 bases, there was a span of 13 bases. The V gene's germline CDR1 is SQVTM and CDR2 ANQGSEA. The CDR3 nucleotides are TGCAGCGCCAATTGGGGGGTTGGCTACACCTTC. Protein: CSANWGVGYTF.

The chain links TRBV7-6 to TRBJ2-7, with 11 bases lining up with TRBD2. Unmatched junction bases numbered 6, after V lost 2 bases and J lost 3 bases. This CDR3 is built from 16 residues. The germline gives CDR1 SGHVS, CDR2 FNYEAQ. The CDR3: CASSLSFSGGDYEQYF. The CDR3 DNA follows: TGTGCCAGCAGCTTAAGCTTTAGCGGGGGGGACTACGAGCAGTACTTC.

The CDR3 DNA is TGTGCCTGGAGCCCCCCAGGGGGCGCTTACAATGGCTACACCTTC. This sequence encodes CAWSPPGGAYNGYTF. The chain is built from TRBV30 and TRBJ1-2, with 8 bases lining up with TRBD1. The CDR3 spans 15 residues. The V and J ends lost 3 bases and 6 bases, in that order; junction bases with no gene match: 12. Per the germline V gene, CDR1 is GTSNPN and CDR2 is SVGIG (reference sequence).

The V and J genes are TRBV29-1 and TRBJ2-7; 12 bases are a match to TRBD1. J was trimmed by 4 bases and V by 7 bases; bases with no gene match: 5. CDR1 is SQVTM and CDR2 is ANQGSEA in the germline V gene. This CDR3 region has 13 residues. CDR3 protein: CSARDRGRYEQYF. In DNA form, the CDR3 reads TGCAGCGCCCGGGACAGGGGGCGTTACGAGCAGTACTTC.

For the CDR3, the DNA is TGTGCCAGCAGCCTCCAAGGGACAACACCATACGAGCAGTACTTC. This codes for CASSLQGTTPYEQYF. This sequence joins TRBV14 and TRBJ2-7; TRBD1 is a possible D gene (6 bases). Germline lookup yields CDR1 SGHDN and CDR2 FVKESK. The CDR3 loop spans 15 amino acids. V dropped 4 bases and J dropped 4 bases, with 17 bases sitting between them.

CDR3 in DNA: TGCAGCGGATTGGGACGATTTATGAACACTGAAGCTTTCTTT. The encoded protein is CSGLGRFMNTEAFF. The chain employs TRBV29-1 and TRBJ1-1; possibly TRBD1 for D (5 bases). The CDR3 spans 14 residues. Germline CDR1 and CDR2: SQVTM and ANQGSEA. V was cut by 7 bases and J by 0 bases, with 15 bases left in between.

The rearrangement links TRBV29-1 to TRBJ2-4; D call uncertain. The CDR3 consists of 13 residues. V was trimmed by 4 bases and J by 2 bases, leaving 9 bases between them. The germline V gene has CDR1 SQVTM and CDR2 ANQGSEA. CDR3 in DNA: TGCAGCGTTGTGGGAACTCCCAAAAACATTCAGTACTTC. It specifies CSVVGTPKNIQYF.

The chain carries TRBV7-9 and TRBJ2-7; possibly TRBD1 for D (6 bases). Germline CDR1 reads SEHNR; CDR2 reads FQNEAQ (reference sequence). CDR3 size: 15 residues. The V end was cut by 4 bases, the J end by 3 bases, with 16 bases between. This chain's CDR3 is CASSSTSKTGYEQYF. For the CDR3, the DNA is TGTGCCAGCAGCTCAACCTCAAAGACAGGCTACGAGCAGTACTTC.

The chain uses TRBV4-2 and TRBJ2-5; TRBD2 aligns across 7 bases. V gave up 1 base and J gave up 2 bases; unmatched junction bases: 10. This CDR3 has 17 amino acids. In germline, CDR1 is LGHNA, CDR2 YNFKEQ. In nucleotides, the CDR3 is TGTGCCAGCAGCCAAGTCGGCCGGACTAGAGGGCAAGAGACCCAGTACTTC. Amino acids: CASSQVGRTRGQETQYF.

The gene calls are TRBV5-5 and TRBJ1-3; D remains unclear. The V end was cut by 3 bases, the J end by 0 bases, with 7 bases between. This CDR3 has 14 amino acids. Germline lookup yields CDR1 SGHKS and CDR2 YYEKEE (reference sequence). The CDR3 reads CASSSGSSGNTIYF. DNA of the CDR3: TGTGCCAGCAGCTCCGGATCCTCTGGAAACACCATATATTTT.

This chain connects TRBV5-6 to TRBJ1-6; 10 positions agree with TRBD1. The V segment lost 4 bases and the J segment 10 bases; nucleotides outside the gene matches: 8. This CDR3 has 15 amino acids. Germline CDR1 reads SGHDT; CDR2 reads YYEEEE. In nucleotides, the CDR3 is TGTGCCAGCAGCCGCGGGACAGGGGTGCGATCACCCCTCCACTTT. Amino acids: CASSRGTGVRSPLHF.

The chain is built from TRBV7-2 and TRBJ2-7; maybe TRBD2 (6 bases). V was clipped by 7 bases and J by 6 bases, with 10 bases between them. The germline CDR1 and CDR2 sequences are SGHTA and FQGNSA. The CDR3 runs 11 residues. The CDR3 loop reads CASTQGGEQYF. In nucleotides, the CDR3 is TGTGCCAGCACCCAGGGAGGCGAGCAGTACTTC.

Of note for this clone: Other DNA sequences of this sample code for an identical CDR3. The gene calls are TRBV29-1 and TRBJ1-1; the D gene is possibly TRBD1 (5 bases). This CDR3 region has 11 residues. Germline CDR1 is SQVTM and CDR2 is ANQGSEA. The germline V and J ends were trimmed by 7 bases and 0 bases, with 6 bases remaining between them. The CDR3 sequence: CSAGVNTEAFF. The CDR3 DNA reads TGCAGCGCGGGGGTGAACACTGAAGCTTTCTTT.

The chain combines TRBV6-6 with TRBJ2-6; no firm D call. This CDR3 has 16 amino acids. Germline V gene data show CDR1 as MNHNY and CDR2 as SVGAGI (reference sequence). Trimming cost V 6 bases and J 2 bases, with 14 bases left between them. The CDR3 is CASRPHLGAGANVLTF. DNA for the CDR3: TGTGCCAGCAGACCACACCTAGGAGCTGGGGCCAACGTCCTGACTTTC.

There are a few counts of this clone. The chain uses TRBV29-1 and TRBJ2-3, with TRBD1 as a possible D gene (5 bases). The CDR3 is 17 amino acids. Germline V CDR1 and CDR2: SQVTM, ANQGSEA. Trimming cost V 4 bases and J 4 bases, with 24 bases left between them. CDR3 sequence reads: CSVGGTLRSSRADTQYF. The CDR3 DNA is TGCAGCGTTGGGGGCACGTTGCGCTCCAGCCGGGCAGATACGCAGTATTTT.

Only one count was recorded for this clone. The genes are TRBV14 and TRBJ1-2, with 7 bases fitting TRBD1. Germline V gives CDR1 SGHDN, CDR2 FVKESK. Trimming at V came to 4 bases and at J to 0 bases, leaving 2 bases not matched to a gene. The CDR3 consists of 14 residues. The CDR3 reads CASSLGTANYGYTF. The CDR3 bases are TGTGCCAGCAGCCTCGGGACAGCTAACTATGGCTACACCTTC.

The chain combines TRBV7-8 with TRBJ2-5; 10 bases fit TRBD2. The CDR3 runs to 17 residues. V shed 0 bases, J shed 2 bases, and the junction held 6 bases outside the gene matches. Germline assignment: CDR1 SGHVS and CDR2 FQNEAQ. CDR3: CASSLADLAGEQETQYF. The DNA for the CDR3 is TGTGCCAGCAGCTTAGCGGATCTAGCGGGGGAACAAGAGACCCAGTACTTC.

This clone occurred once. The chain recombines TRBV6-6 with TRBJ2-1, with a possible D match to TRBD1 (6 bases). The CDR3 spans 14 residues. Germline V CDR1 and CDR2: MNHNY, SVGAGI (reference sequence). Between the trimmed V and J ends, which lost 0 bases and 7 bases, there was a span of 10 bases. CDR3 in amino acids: CASSYSPGDNEQFF. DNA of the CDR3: TGTGCCAGCAGTTACTCGCCAGGGGATAATGAGCAGTTCTTC.